The 11 T cell receptor beta chains below all came from one sample that was sequenced in a study of STAT5B mutations in CD4+ large granular lymphocyte leukemia. Libraries were prepared by immunoSEQ multiplex PCR; TCRdb keeps only in-frame clonotypes and omits some of them. The data hold around 27,000 clones, with about 77% observed a single time. Sequenced material: CD4+ T cells from blood buffy coats. The receptors stem from a human donor in good health.

This chain connects TRBV18 to TRBJ1-1; 7 bases match TRBD1. Germline V gene data show CDR1 as KGHSH and CDR2 as LQKENI. The CDR3 covers 15 residues. J gave up 1 base and V 1 base, and 3 bases lay outside the gene matches. CDR3 sequence: CASSPLGTANTEAFF. Written as DNA, the CDR3 is TGTGCCAGCTCACCACTCGGGACAGCGAACACTGAAGCTTTCTTT.

There are a few counts of this clone. This chain uses TRBV29-1 with TRBJ2-2; no firm D call. Between the trimmed V and J ends, which lost 4 bases and 5 bases, there was a span of 2 bases. The CDR3 is made up of 10 amino acids. From germline, CDR1 is SQVTM and CDR2 ANQGSEA. As DNA, the CDR3 is TGCAGCGTTGGAACCGGGGAGCTGTTTTTT. Translated, it gives CSVGTGELFF.

The chain joins TRBV18 to TRBJ1-6; 10 nucleotides line up with TRBD1. Trimming cost V 2 bases and J 10 bases; bases outside gene matches: 8. Germline V gene sequence: CDR1 KGHSH, CDR2 LQKENI. This CDR3 is built from 16 residues. The DNA for the CDR3 is TGTGCCAGCTCACCAACAGGGGACAGGGGACGATCACCCCTCCACTTT. Translating it yields CASSPTGDRGRSPLHF.

This clone was detected only once. This chain joins TRBV10-3 and TRBJ2-1, with 10 positions matching TRBD2. V lost 0 bases to trimming and J lost 5 bases; unmatched junction nucleotides: 1. Looked up from germline, CDR1 is ENHRY and CDR2 is SYGVKD. CDR3 length: 15 residues. The CDR3 region is CAISESLAGNNEQFF. The CDR3 bases are TGTGCCATCAGTGAGTCACTAGCGGGGAACAATGAGCAGTTCTTC.

The V gene is TRBV19, the J gene TRBJ1-2; 7 positions agree with TRBD1. This CDR3 comprises 14 residues. The J segment lost 4 bases and the V segment lost 5 bases, leaving 7 bases of the junction unmatched. Germline CDR1 LNHDA, CDR2 SQIVND (reference sequence). The CDR3 region is CASSPQGGVYGYTF. Here the CDR3 DNA reads TGTGCCAGTAGTCCTCAGGGGGGAGTCTATGGCTACACCTTC.

The chain links TRBV19 to TRBJ1-5; D is perhaps TRBD1 (5 bases). CDR3 length equals 15 residues. V was trimmed by 5 bases and J by 2 bases, leaving 13 bases between them. In germline, CDR1 is LNHDA, CDR2 SQIVND (reference sequence). CDR3 nucleotide sequence: TGTGCCAGTAGTTGGGACCGACCTCGCAATCAGCCCCAGCATTTT. It specifies CASSWDRPRNQPQHF.

This chain uses TRBV5-1 with TRBJ2-5; the D is unclear. Near its end, the DNA agrees better with TRBJ2-7, so the J call may be wrong. The CDR3 spans 14 residues. CDR1 and CDR2 (germline): SGHRS, YFSETQ. CDR3 nucleotide sequence: TGCGCCAGCAGCCCCGGCACGTCCACCTACGAGCAGTACTTC. It is translated as CASSPGTSTYEQYF.

DNA of the CDR3: TGCGCCAGCACCTCTTGGGCCGTGCAAAAAGGAGTAGCGGGAATCATCGGGAATGAGCAGTTCTTC. Protein: CASTSWAVQKGVAGIIGNEQFF. V and J are TRBV5-1 and TRBJ2-1, with 8 nucleotides matching TRBD2. V lost 6 bases and J lost 7; bases outside the gene matches: 33. This CDR3 region has 22 residues. CDR1 and CDR2 from the germline V gene are SGHRS and YFSETQ.

The chain recombines TRBV11-3 with TRBJ2-2; TRBD2 might be the D (6 bases). V was trimmed by 5 bases and J by 5 bases, leaving 9 bases between them. The germline V gene encodes CDR1 SGHNT and CDR2 YENEEA. There are 13 residues in the CDR3. The CDR3 protein is CASSKTRTGELFF. In nucleotides, the CDR3 is TGTGCCAGCAGCAAGACTAGAACCGGGGAGCTGTTTTTT.

This clone was found a few times. The chain links TRBV5-1 to TRBJ2-7, with D possibly matching TRBD2 (6 bases). The CDR3 spans 17 residues. Germline lookup yields CDR1 SGHRS and CDR2 YFSETQ. V lost 0 bases to trimming and J lost 2 bases, with 18 bases between them. The CDR3 coding sequence is TGCGCCAGCAGCTTGGTCGCGGGGACGCCTCGACCCTACGAGCAGTACTTC. Translating gives CASSLVAGTPRPYEQYF.

This clone has a handful of counts. The rearrangement uses TRBV7-2 and TRBJ2-1, with 8 bases that match TRBD2. CDR1 SGHTA and CDR2 FQGNSA come from the germline V gene. Trimming removed 5 bases from V and 14 bases from J; junction bases left unmatched: 14. The CDR3 is made up of 14 amino acids. CDR3 protein: CASSPYQTSDWEFF. The CDR3 DNA follows: TGTGCCAGCAGCCCGTACCAGACTAGCGACTGGGAGTTCTTC.